The 3 T cell receptor beta chains reported below all come from one sample, sequenced in a study of T cells after yellow fever vaccination. MiXCR, run by TCRdb on the 5' RACE reads, gives a single entry per CDR3 protein. Of 400,000 or so distinct CDR3 sequences listed, roughly a sixth were seen once; the top ten hold 18%. The sequences come from PBMCs, collected before the yellow fever booster vaccination. The receptors were gathered from a man aged 18-30 years who received the YFV17D yellow fever vaccine.

This clonotype was observed at least ten times. This chain connects TRBV6-6 to TRBJ2-7, with TRBD1 matching over 10 bases. The CDR3 totals 14 residues. Per germline, CDR1 MNHNY and CDR2 SVGAGI (reference sequence). The V gene end was trimmed by 4 bases and the J gene end by 4 bases; junction bases not matched to a gene: 4. This CDR3 reads CASSSPGQGYEQYV. The CDR3, as DNA: TGTGCCAGCAGTTCACCGGGACAGGGGTACGAGCAGTACGTC.

This clonotype turned up a few times. The chain is built from TRBV29-1 and TRBJ2-3; D unclear. The CDR3 has 11 residues. Germline CDR1 SQVTM, CDR2 ANQGSEA. V lost 4 bases and J 5 bases, leaving 7 bases between the germline ends. CDR3 coding DNA: TGCAGCGTTGTCGTAGGAGATACGCAGTATTTT. It is translated as CSVVVGDTQYF.

The chain joins TRBV12-3 or TRBV12-4 to TRBJ2-5, with D tentatively TRBD2 (6 bases). The CDR3 sequence is 14 residues long. Trimming cost V 11 bases and J 5 bases, with 21 bases left between them. CDR3 region: CASRGGAAGETQYF. The DNA for the CDR3 is TGTGCCTCCCGGGGCGGGGCTGCAGGGGAGACCCAGTACTTC.